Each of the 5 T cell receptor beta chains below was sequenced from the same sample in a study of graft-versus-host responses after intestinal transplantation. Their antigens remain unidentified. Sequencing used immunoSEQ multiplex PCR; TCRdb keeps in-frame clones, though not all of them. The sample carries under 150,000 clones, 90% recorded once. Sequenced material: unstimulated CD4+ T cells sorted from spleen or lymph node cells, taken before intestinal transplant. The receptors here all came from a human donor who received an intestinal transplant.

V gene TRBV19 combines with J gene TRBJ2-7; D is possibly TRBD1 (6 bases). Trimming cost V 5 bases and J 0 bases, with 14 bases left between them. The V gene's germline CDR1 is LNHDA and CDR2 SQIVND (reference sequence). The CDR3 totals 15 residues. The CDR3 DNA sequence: TGTGCCAGTAGTGTTGACAGGTTGGGCTCCTACGAGCAGTACTTC. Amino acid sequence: CASSVDRLGSYEQYF.

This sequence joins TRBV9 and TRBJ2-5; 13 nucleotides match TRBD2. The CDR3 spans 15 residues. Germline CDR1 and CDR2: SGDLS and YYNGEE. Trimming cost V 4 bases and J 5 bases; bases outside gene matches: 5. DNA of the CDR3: TGTGCCAGCAGCCCGGGGACTAGCGGGACGGAGACCCAGTACTTC. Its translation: CASSPGTSGTETQYF.

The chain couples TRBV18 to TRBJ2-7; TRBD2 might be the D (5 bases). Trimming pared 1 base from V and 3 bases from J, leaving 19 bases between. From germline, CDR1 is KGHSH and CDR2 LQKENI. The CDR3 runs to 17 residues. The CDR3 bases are TGTGCCAGCTCACCACGCTCGGGGAAAGGGTCGAACTACGAGCAGTACTTC. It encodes CASSPRSGKGSNYEQYF.

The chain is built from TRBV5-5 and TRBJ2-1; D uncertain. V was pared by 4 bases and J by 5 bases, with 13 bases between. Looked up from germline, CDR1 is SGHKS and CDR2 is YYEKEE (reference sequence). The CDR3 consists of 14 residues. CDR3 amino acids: CASSRLPLNNEQFF. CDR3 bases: TGTGCCAGCAGCCGTCTTCCCCTTAACAATGAGCAGTTCTTC.

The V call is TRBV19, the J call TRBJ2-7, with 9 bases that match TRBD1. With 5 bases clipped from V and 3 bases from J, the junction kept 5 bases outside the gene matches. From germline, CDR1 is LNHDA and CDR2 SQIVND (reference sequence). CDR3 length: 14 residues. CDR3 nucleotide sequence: TGTGCCAGTAGTCGGACAGGGGACGGCTACGAGCAGTACTTC. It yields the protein CASSRTGDGYEQYF.